Presented here are 24 T cell receptor beta chains from one specimen sequenced in a study of blood T cell repertoires in COVID-19 (dated by TCRdb to the early 2020s). Libraries were built with the immunoSEQ multiplex PCR assay. Sourced from immuneACCESS, this table was stored by TCRdb with only in-frame sequences that have V and J called. A share of the clones is absent; for the studies checked, an unresolved V gene accounts for under half, and the remainder has no known explanation. This sample has more than 95,000 clones in its table, and about 89% of those were observed once. Of the sample, roughly 3.6% is held by the ten largest clones. Sequencing used peripheral blood. The receptors were sampled from a woman aged 60-75 years with acute or convalescent COVID-19.

This rearrangement joins TRBV27 to TRBJ2-5, with D maybe TRBD2 (7 bases). Germline values: CDR1 MNHEY, CDR2 SMNVEV (reference sequence). The CDR3 contains 15 residues. V gave up 6 bases and J gave up 1 base, with 15 bases separating them. Written as DNA, the CDR3 is TGTGCCAGCAGCCTATTCGGGGGGCGCCAAGAGACCCAGTACTTC. It yields the protein CASSLFGGRQETQYF.

This rearrangement joins TRBV5-1 to TRBJ2-1; perhaps TRBD2 as D (7 bases). The CDR3 has 20 residues. The V end lost 4 bases, the J end lost 2 bases, and 28 bases lay between the germline ends. The germline V gene encodes CDR1 SGHRS and CDR2 YFSETQ. CDR3 loop: CASSPGGGGKASGAYNEQFF. The CDR3 nucleotides are TGCGCCAGCAGCCCGGGGGGCGGGGGAAAAGCTAGCGGTGCCTACAATGAGCAGTTCTTC. Full variable domain (rest looked up from reference TRBV5-1 and TRBJ2-1): KAGVTQTPRYLIKTRGQQVTLSCSPISGHRSVSWYQQTPGQGLQFLFEYFSETQRNKGNFPGRFSGRQFSNSRSEMNVSTLELGDSALYLCASSPGGGGKASGAYNEQFFGPGTRLTVL.

The chain couples TRBV11-2 to TRBJ2-1, with TRBD2 matching 13 bases. With 5 bases clipped from V and 9 bases from J, the junction kept 4 bases outside the gene matches. CDR1 is SGHAT, CDR2 FQNNGV, per germline. The CDR3 has 14 amino acids. CDR3 coding DNA: TGTGCCAGCAGCCGGACTAGCGGGAGAGGTGAGCAGTTCTTC. It codes for CASSRTSGRGEQFF.

The chain is built from TRBV10-3 and TRBJ2-1; D not resolved. Trimming took off 10 bases at V and 10 bases at J, with 14 bases between the two ends. In germline, CDR1 is ENHRY, CDR2 SYGVKD. The CDR3 is made up of 11 amino acids. The CDR3 DNA reads as TGTGCCACGGCAAGCGATTCAGAGCAGTTCTTC. It specifies CATASDSEQFF.

V usage is TRBV7-8 and J usage is TRBJ2-1, with D possibly being TRBD2 (6 bases). The V gene's germline CDR1 is SGHVS and CDR2 FQNEAQ. Trimming removed 2 bases from V and 10 bases from J, with 9 bases in between. CDR3 length: 12 residues. CDR3 amino acids: CASSLLLAEQFF. The CDR3, as DNA: TGTGCCAGCAGCTTACTTCTAGCGGAGCAGTTCTTC.

The chain carries TRBV29-1 and TRBJ2-3; 12 positions match TRBD2. CDR1 SQVTM and CDR2 ANQGSEA come from the germline V gene. V lost 4 bases to trimming and J lost 2 bases; unmatched junction nucleotides: 7. The CDR3 is 16 amino acids. The CDR3 here is CSVAGLAGGFTDTQYF. The CDR3 DNA reads as TGCAGCGTTGCCGGGCTAGCGGGAGGGTTCACAGATACGCAGTATTTT.

This chain uses TRBV20-1 with TRBJ2-2, with D possibly matching TRBD1 (8 bases). The V end was cut by 3 bases, the J end by 6 bases, with 17 bases between. This CDR3 has 15 amino acids. Germline V gene lookup returns CDR1 DFQATT and CDR2 SNEGSKA (reference sequence). The CDR3 loop is CSASPGGGRSGELFF. In DNA, the CDR3 is TGCAGTGCTAGTCCAGGGGGCGGGAGATCCGGGGAGCTGTTTTTT.

In this sample, this clone turned up a few times. The chain is built from TRBV5-1 and TRBJ1-4; D is perhaps TRBD1 (5 bases). This CDR3 comprises 14 residues. Trimming left V 0 bases short and J 8 bases short, with 11 bases between. Germline V gives CDR1 SGHRS, CDR2 YFSETQ. This CDR3 is CASSLAVGREKLFF. The CDR3, as DNA: TGCGCCAGCAGCTTGGCCGTGGGGCGGGAAAAACTGTTTTTT.

J is TRBJ2-7 and V is TRBV6-5; maybe TRBD2 (5 bases). Trimming stripped 4 bases from V and 4 bases from J, with 8 bases between. Germline CDR1 is MNHEY and CDR2 is SVGAGI. The CDR3 has 12 residues. This CDR3 reads CASSFAGYEQYF. CDR3 coding DNA: TGTGCCAGCAGTTTCGCGGGTTACGAGCAGTACTTC.

The CDR3 coding sequence is TGCGCCAGCAGGTTAGTTGGAGGTACTGAAGCTTTCTTT. It specifies CASRLVGGTEAFF. The chain employs TRBV5-1 and TRBJ1-1, with D unclear. CDR3 length: 13 amino acids. Trimming took off 5 bases at V and 5 bases at J, with 13 bases between the two ends. CDR1 SGHRS and CDR2 YFSETQ come from the germline V gene.

A remark on this clone: The same CDR3 arises from other DNA sequences in this sample as well. V gene TRBV9 combines with J gene TRBJ2-1; a possible D gene is TRBD2 (6 bases). This CDR3 has 14 amino acids. Trimming removed 0 bases at V and 7 bases at J, with 11 bases between. The germline gives CDR1 SGDLS, CDR2 YYNGEE. The DNA of the CDR3 is TGTGCCAGCAGCGTAGCGGGAGTAGGAAATGAGCAGTTCTTC. Amino acid sequence: CASSVAGVGNEQFF.

This chain joins TRBV9 and TRBJ1-1, with TRBD1 matching 7 bases. The CDR3 loop spans 15 amino acids. The ends lost 0 bases at V and 6 bases at J; junction bases unmatched: 8. Germline V gene sequence: CDR1 SGDLS, CDR2 YYNGEE. The CDR3 sequence: CASSVGVGGRAEAFF. In DNA, the CDR3 is TGTGCCAGCAGCGTAGGGGTAGGGGGCAGGGCTGAAGCTTTCTTT.

The CDR3 is CASGLIRTGEAFF. The DNA for the CDR3 is TGTGCTAGTGGTTTGATACGCACGGGTGAAGCTTTCTTT. This chain connects TRBV12-5 to TRBJ1-1, with D hard to call. The CDR3 consists of 13 residues. Germline CDR1 and CDR2: LGHNT and FRNRAP. Trimming removed 2 bases at V and 7 bases at J, with 11 bases between.

The V and J genes are TRBV24-1 and TRBJ1-2; D uncertain. The CDR3 sequence is 13 residues long. V was shortened by 5 bases and J by 7 bases, with 13 bases between the two germline ends. Germline V gene sequence: CDR1 KGHDR, CDR2 SFDVKD. CDR3 protein: CATSARSFVGYTF. In nucleotides, the CDR3 is TGTGCCACCAGTGCCCGCAGTTTTGTTGGCTACACCTTC.

The chain has TRBV24-1 and TRBJ1-2, with 7 bases that match TRBD1. With V trimmed by 4 bases and J by 3 bases, 4 bases remained unmatched. CDR3 length: 14 residues. CDR1 is KGHDR, CDR2 SFDVKD, per germline. The CDR3 DNA reads TGTGCCACCAGTGACATTACAGGGGACTATGGCTACACCTTC. Protein product: CATSDITGDYGYTF.

V gene TRBV10-2 combines with J gene TRBJ2-1; D unresolved. The CDR3 loop spans 11 amino acids. The germline gives CDR1 WSHSY, CDR2 SAAADI. The germline V and J ends were trimmed by 1 base and 8 bases, with 3 bases remaining between them. CDR3: CASSELDEQFF. The CDR3 region has the DNA TGCGCCAGCAGTGAGTTAGATGAGCAGTTCTTC.

V usage is TRBV18 and J usage is TRBJ1-2; no clear D. V lost 3 bases, J lost 8 bases, and 19 bases lay in between. The CDR3 loop spans 15 amino acids. Germline-derived CDR1 and CDR2 are KGHSH and LQKENI. The CDR3 bases are TGTGCCAGCTCACCCCAGCACAGCGGTCAAGCCGGCTACACCTTC. Its protein product is CASSPQHSGQAGYTF.

The rearrangement uses TRBV5-1 and TRBJ2-3; the D is unclear. The germline V gene has CDR1 SGHRS and CDR2 YFSETQ. The CDR3 spans 13 residues. V was pared by 4 bases and J by 2 bases, with 8 bases between. CDR3 sequence: CASSLHYTDTQYF. The CDR3 nucleotides read TGCGCCAGCAGCCTCCACTACACAGATACGCAGTATTTT.

The gene calls are TRBV3-1 (or the pseudogene TRBV3-2) and TRBJ1-1; unclear D gene. This CDR3 spans 14 amino acids. The V gene lost 0 bases and the J gene lost 11 bases, with 16 bases spanning the gap. Germline loops: CDR1 LGHDT, CDR2 YNNKEL (reference sequence). Written as DNA, the CDR3 is TGTGCCAGCAGCCAAGATCAGACAACGGCTTTGGCTTTCTTT. Its protein product is CASSQDQTTALAFF.

This sequence joins TRBV27 and TRBJ1-2; possibly TRBD1 for D (5 bases). Germline V gene lookup returns CDR1 MNHEY and CDR2 SMNVEV (reference sequence). V gave up 3 bases and J gave up 7 bases, with 15 bases separating them. The CDR3 has 14 amino acids. CDR3 bases: TGTGCCAGCAGTTTCCCCGGTGGGAGGGGTGGCTACACCTTC. Amino acid sequence: CASSFPGGRGGYTF.

This clone was picked up a small number of times. V gene TRBV7-9 combines with J gene TRBJ1-6, with D possibly TRBD1 on 6 matching bases. The length of the CDR3 is 14 residues. Germline assignment: CDR1 SEHNR and CDR2 FQNEAQ (reference sequence). Trimming stripped 3 bases from V and 7 bases from J, with 10 bases between. In nucleotides, the CDR3 is TGTGCCAGCAGCTTGGCGGGGGCGAATTCACCCCTCCACTTT. Protein: CASSLAGANSPLHF.

The chain joins TRBV11-2 to TRBJ2-2; D uncertain. Germline values: CDR1 SGHAT, CDR2 FQNNGV. The V gene lost 7 bases and the J gene lost 0 bases, with 9 bases spanning the gap. The CDR3 is made up of 14 amino acids. The DNA of the CDR3 is TGTGCCAGCAACCCCCTAGCGAACACCGGGGAGCTGTTTTTT. Amino acid sequence: CASNPLANTGELFF.

The V gene is TRBV6-5, the J gene TRBJ1-5; D perhaps matches TRBD1 (6 bases). CDR3 size: 14 residues. CDR1 and CDR2 (germline): MNHEY, SVGAGI. V lost 6 bases to trimming and J lost 6 bases, with 15 bases between them. DNA for the CDR3: TGTGCCAGCAGCCCCACAGGGTCGGGTCAGCCCCAGCATTTT. The encoded protein is CASSPTGSGQPQHF.

The J gene is TRBJ1-2, the V gene TRBV2; D is possibly TRBD1 (6 bases). The CDR3 spans 17 residues. The germline V gene encodes CDR1 SNHLY and CDR2 FYNNEI. The V gene lost 5 bases and the J gene lost 5 bases, with 24 bases spanning the gap. CDR3 residues: CASSPWDNPRVWYGYTF. The CDR3 nucleotides read TGTGCCAGCAGTCCCTGGGACAATCCGAGAGTATGGTATGGCTACACCTTC. Full variable domain (missing parts from reference TRBV2 and TRBJ1-2): EPEVTQTPSHQVTQMGQEVILRCVPISNHLYFYWYRQILGQKVEFLVSFYNNEISEKSEIFDDQFSVERPDGSNFTLKIRSTKLEDSAMYFCASSPWDNPRVWYGYTFGSGTRLTVV.